Shown below are 4 T cell receptor beta chains from a single sample sequenced in a study of cytomegalovirus exposure and HLA in healthy donors. Both 60 Vbeta primers and 13 Jbeta primers went into the PCR. TCRdb's table, derived via immunoSEQ multiplex PCR, lists solely in-frame clones and lacks some. This table lists some 130,000 clones. The sample taken for sequencing was PBMCs. These receptors were obtained from a woman aged 40 to 50 in good health and CMV-seropositive.

V usage is TRBV30 and J usage is TRBJ2-3; the match to TRBD1 covers 7 bases. The CDR3 is 12 residues long. V was clipped by 3 bases and J by 6 bases; unmatched bases: 3. Per germline, CDR1 GTSNPN and CDR2 SVGIG (reference sequence). CDR3 sequence reads: CAWSATGDTQYF. CDR3 nucleotide sequence: TGTGCCTGGAGCGCGACAGGGGATACGCAGTATTTT.

The gene calls are TRBV30 and TRBJ2-7; no clear D. Trimming left V 2 bases short and J 3 bases short, with 8 bases between. Germline V gene data show CDR1 as GTSNPN and CDR2 as SVGIG (reference sequence). The CDR3 has 12 residues. The CDR3 region is CAWSTVNYEQYF. CDR3 nucleotide sequence: TGTGCCTGGAGTACAGTTAACTACGAGCAGTACTTC.

The J gene is TRBJ2-3, the V gene TRBV5-6, with D tentatively TRBD2 (5 bases). Looked up from germline, CDR1 is SGHDT and CDR2 is YYEEEE. The germline V and J ends were trimmed by 4 bases and 2 bases, with 23 bases remaining between them. The CDR3 spans 18 residues. CDR3 nucleotide sequence: TGTGCCAGCAGCCAAACGATTGAGCGGAGTGAGTTCACAGATACGCAGTATTTT. It yields the protein CASSQTIERSEFTDTQYF.

A note on this clone: Because the CDR3's place on the DNA is in doubt, the DNA is left out and the CDR3 is given as listed by TCRdb. The J gene is TRBJ2-2, the V gene TRBV1; the table's D call of TRBD2 was not tested on the DNA. TRBV1 is annotated as a pseudogene. The length of the CDR3 is 16 amino acids, counting both ends. CDR3 sequence reads: CTSSQVGGGITGELFF.